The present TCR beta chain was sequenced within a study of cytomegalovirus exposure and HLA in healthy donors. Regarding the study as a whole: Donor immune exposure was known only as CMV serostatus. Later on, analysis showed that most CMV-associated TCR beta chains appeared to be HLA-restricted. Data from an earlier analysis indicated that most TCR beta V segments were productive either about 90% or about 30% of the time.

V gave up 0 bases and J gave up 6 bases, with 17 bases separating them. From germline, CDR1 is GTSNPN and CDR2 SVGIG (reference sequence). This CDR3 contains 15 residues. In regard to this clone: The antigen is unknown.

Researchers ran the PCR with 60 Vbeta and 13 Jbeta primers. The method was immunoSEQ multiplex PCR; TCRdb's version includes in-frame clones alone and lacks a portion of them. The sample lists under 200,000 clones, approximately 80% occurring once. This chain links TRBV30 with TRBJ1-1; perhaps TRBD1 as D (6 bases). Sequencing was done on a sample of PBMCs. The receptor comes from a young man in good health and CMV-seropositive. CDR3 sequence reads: CAWSVLTGKLSEAFF. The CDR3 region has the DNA TGTGCCTGGAGTGTTTTAACAGGGAAGTTATCTGAAGCTTTCTTT. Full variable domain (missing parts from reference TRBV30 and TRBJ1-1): SQTIHQWPATLVQPVGSPLSLECTVEGTSNPNLYWYRQAAGRGLQLLFYSVGIGQISSEVPQNLSASRPQDRQFILSSKKLLLSDSGFYLCAWSVLTGKLSEAFFGQGTRLTVV.